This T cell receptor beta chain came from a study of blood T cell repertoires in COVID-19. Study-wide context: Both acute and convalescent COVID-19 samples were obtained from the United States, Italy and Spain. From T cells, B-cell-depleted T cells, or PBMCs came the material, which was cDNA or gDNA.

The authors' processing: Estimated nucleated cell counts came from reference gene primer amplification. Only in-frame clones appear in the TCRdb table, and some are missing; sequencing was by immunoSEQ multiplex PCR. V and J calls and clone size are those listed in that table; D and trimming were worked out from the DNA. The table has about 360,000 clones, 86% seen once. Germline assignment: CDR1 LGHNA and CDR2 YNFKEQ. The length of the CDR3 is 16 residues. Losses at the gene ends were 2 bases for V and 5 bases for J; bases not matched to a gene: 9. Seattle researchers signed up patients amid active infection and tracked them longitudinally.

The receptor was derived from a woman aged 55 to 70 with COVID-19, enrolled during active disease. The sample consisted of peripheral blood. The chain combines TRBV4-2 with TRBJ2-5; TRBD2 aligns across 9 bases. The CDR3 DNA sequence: TGTGCCAGCAGCCAACAGCGGGGGGTACCCCGGGAGACCCAGTACTTC. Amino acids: CASSQQRGVPRETQYF.